A selection of T cell receptor beta chains follows, all from one sample in a study of beta chain features in type 1 diabetes. Profiled with immunoSEQ multiplex PCR; TCRdb holds only in-frame clones, not every one. This repertoire shows 130,000 or so clones, about a tenth found once; its top ten account for 0.55% to 0.75%. Material for sequencing was central memory CD4+ T cells from blood. Source of these receptors: a woman aged 40-49 years in good health. The CDR3 runs from the conserved cysteine through the conserved F or W. The order of the fields is clone size, V gene, D gene, J gene, CDR3 DNA, CDR3 protein. D genes are given only for firm matches. Size tells how often a clone was seen (once, few, many) or the class of an expanded clone, and some rows leave it out.

clone_size: few
v_call: TRBV7-7
d_call: TRBD2
j_call: TRBJ2-1
cdr3_nt: TGTGCCAGCAGCCCCGGACTAGCGGGGGGGGAGGAGCAGTTCTTC
cdr3_aa: CASSPGLAGGEEQFF

clone_size: few
v_call: TRBV5-1
d_call: TRBD1
j_call: TRBJ1-2
cdr3_nt: TGCGCCAGCAGCGTCGGGACAGGCGACTATGGCTACACCTTC
cdr3_aa: CASSVGTGDYGYTF

clone_size: .
v_call: TRBV11-2
d_call: .
j_call: TRBJ1-5
cdr3_nt: TGTGCCAGCGGCGTCGGGACGGGGGAACAGCCCCAGCATTTT
cdr3_aa: CASGVGTGEQPQHF

clone_size: .
v_call: TRBV27
d_call: TRBD1
j_call: TRBJ2-3
cdr3_nt: TGTGCCAGCAGTCCCGGGACAGGGAGGACAGATACGCAGTATTTT
cdr3_aa: CASSPGTGRTDTQYF

clone_size: .
v_call: TRBV7-9
d_call: .
j_call: TRBJ1-1
cdr3_nt: TGTGCCAGCAGCTTATCTGGGGCGAACACTGAAGCTTTCTTT
cdr3_aa: CASSLSGANTEAFF

clone_size: few
v_call: TRBV10-2
d_call: TRBD1
j_call: TRBJ2-5
cdr3_nt: TGCGCCAGCAGTTGGGACAGTCGGAGAGAGACCCAGTACTTC
cdr3_aa: CASSWDSRRETQYF

clone_size: few
v_call: TRBV6-5
d_call: .
j_call: TRBJ1-1
cdr3_nt: TGTGCCAGCAGTTACTCGACTCAAGGGGATGGTGAAGCTTTCTTT
cdr3_aa: CASSYSTQGDGEAFF

clone_size: few
v_call: TRBV6-4
d_call: TRBD1
j_call: TRBJ1-1
cdr3_nt: TGTGCCAGCAGTCCTCCAGGGGGCCTTAGGAACACTGAAGCTTTCTTT
cdr3_aa: CASSPPGGLRNTEAFF

clone_size: few
v_call: TRBV2
d_call: TRBD1
j_call: TRBJ2-7
cdr3_nt: TGTGCCAGCAGTGCGGGACAGGGGCCATCCTACGAGCAGTACTTC
cdr3_aa: CASSAGQGPSYEQYF

clone_size: few
v_call: TRBV2
d_call: .
j_call: TRBJ2-5
cdr3_nt: TGTGCCAGCAGTGATTCAAACTTCGGGACCCAGTACTTC
cdr3_aa: CASSDSNFGTQYF

clone_size: few
v_call: TRBV27
d_call: .
j_call: TRBJ2-5
cdr3_nt: TGTGCCAGCAGTTTATCGAGGCAAGAGACCCAGTACTTC
cdr3_aa: CASSLSRQETQYF

clone_size: few
v_call: TRBV19
d_call: .
j_call: TRBJ1-5
cdr3_nt: TGTGCCAGTAAATGGCTGGGGGGAGACAATCAGCCCCAGCATTTT
cdr3_aa: CASKWLGGDNQPQHF

clone_size: .
v_call: TRBV5-1
d_call: .
j_call: TRBJ2-5
cdr3_nt: TGCGCCAGCAGCTCGAGGGGGGGCCAAGAGACACCTTACTTC
cdr3_aa: CASSSRGGQETPYF

clone_size: .
v_call: TRBV18
d_call: .
j_call: TRBJ1-5
cdr3_nt: TGTGCCAGCTCACCGGGAGGCAATAGTCAGCCCCAGCATTTT
cdr3_aa: CASSPGGNSQPQHF

clone_size: few
v_call: TRBV21-1
d_call: .
j_call: TRBJ1-2
cdr3_nt: TGTGCCAGCAGCAAAAAGTGGTGCGAAGTCGGGGACAGGGGTTTGCAGGAGCACTATGGCTACACCTTC
cdr3_aa: CASSKKWCEVGDRGLQEHYGYTF

clone_size: .
v_call: TRBV7-6
d_call: TRBD2
j_call: TRBJ2-3
cdr3_nt: TGTGCCAGCAGCTTAGGTGGGGGACTAGCGGCATCAGATACGCAGTATTTT
cdr3_aa: CASSLGGGLAASDTQYF

clone_size: .
v_call: TRBV7-2
d_call: .
j_call: TRBJ1-1
cdr3_nt: TGTGCCAGCAGCTTGCGGGCCTCGGATGAAGCTTTCTTT
cdr3_aa: CASSLRASDEAFF

clone_size: few
v_call: TRBV5-1
d_call: TRBD1
j_call: TRBJ2-2
cdr3_nt: TGCGCCAGCAGCTTGGGAGGGGGCGCAACCGGGGAGCTGTTTTTT
cdr3_aa: CASSLGGGATGELFF

clone_size: few
v_call: TRBV10-3
d_call: TRBD2
j_call: TRBJ2-3
cdr3_nt: TGTGCCATCAGTCTAGCGGGGGCTTCGACTAGCACAGATACGCAGTATTTT
cdr3_aa: CAISLAGASTSTDTQYF

clone_size: .
v_call: TRBV4-2
d_call: TRBD1
j_call: TRBJ2-7
cdr3_nt: TGTGCCAGCAGCCAAGGGACAGGGGCGGTCGAGCAGTACTTC
cdr3_aa: CASSQGTGAVEQYF

clone_size: few
v_call: TRBV7-9
d_call: TRBD1
j_call: TRBJ2-2
cdr3_nt: TGTGCCAGCACCCAGGGGGTAGGGCAGTCGACGAACACCGGGGAGCTGTTTTTT
cdr3_aa: CASTQGVGQSTNTGELFF

clone_size: few
v_call: TRBV11-2
d_call: TRBD1
j_call: TRBJ2-3
cdr3_nt: TGTGCCAGCAGCCAGGACAGGGGGTATACGCAGTATTTT
cdr3_aa: CASSQDRGYTQYF

clone_size: few
v_call: TRBV29-1
d_call: TRBD1
j_call: TRBJ1-2
cdr3_nt: TGCAGCGTTGGGACAGGAATAAATCCTGGCTACACCTTC
cdr3_aa: CSVGTGINPGYTF

clone_size: few
v_call: TRBV11-2
d_call: TRBD2
j_call: TRBJ2-1
cdr3_nt: TGTGCCAGCAGCCCCGGGGCTAGCGGGACTTCCTACAATGAGCAGTTCTTC
cdr3_aa: CASSPGASGTSYNEQFF

clone_size: .
v_call: TRBV6-1
d_call: .
j_call: TRBJ1-5
cdr3_nt: TGTGCCAGCAGGAGAGACGGGGGGCCTCGGCAGCCCCAGCATTTT
cdr3_aa: CASRRDGGPRQPQHF

clone_size: .
v_call: TRBV7-2
d_call: .
j_call: TRBJ2-3
cdr3_nt: TGTGCCAGCAGCTTAGGCGTTAGCGGCACAGATACGCAGTATTTT
cdr3_aa: CASSLGVSGTDTQYF

clone_size: .
v_call: TRBV6-1
d_call: TRBD2
j_call: TRBJ2-2
cdr3_nt: TGTGCCAGCACCGGGGGGAGCACCGGGGAGCTGTTTTTT
cdr3_aa: CASTGGSTGELFF

clone_size: .
v_call: TRBV4-3
d_call: .
j_call: TRBJ1-1
cdr3_nt: TGCGCCAGCAGCCAAGATCTGGGGAGGAACACTGAAGCTTTCTTT
cdr3_aa: CASSQDLGRNTEAFF

clone_size: .
v_call: TRBV2
d_call: .
j_call: TRBJ2-3
cdr3_nt: TGTGCCAGCAGTGAAGTACTCCTTAGCACAGATACGCAGTATTTT
cdr3_aa: CASSEVLLSTDTQYF

clone_size: .
v_call: TRBV7-9
d_call: TRBD2
j_call: TRBJ2-3
cdr3_nt: TGTGCCAGCAGCTTAGGATTTAGCGGGGTCACAGATACGCAGTATTTT
cdr3_aa: CASSLGFSGVTDTQYF

clone_size: many
v_call: TRBV28
d_call: TRBD1
j_call: TRBJ2-5
cdr3_nt: TGTGCCAGCAGACACCCGGTAGGGGGCGAGGAGACCCAGTACTTC
cdr3_aa: CASRHPVGGEETQYF

clone_size: .
v_call: TRBV11-2
d_call: TRBD1
j_call: TRBJ1-4
cdr3_nt: TGTGCCAGCAGCTCGGACAGGGAGGAAAAACTGTTTTTT
cdr3_aa: CASSSDREEKLFF

clone_size: few
v_call: TRBV6-5
d_call: .
j_call: TRBJ2-3
cdr3_nt: TGTGCCAGCAGTTACGGGCAGGGCGGCACAGATACGCAGTATTTT
cdr3_aa: CASSYGQGGTDTQYF

clone_size: .
v_call: TRBV6-5
d_call: .
j_call: TRBJ1-2
cdr3_nt: TGTGCCAGCAGTTTCGGAGGCTATGGCTACACCTTC
cdr3_aa: CASSFGGYGYTF

clone_size: .
v_call: TRBV7-9
d_call: .
j_call: TRBJ1-6
cdr3_nt: TGTGCCACTGCGGGGTGGGAACAATCCTATAATTCACCCCTCCACTTT
cdr3_aa: CATAGWEQSYNSPLHF